A selection of T cell receptor beta chains follows, all from one sample in a study of response to subunit inactivated influenza vaccine. TCRdb independently ran MiXCR on the RT-PCR reads; one entry per CDR3 protein. Of 400,000 to 650,000 distinct CDR3 sequences in the sample, about 7.2% were seen once. The specimen was PBMCs from blood, collected about 24 months after vaccination. The receptors originated from a man aged 50-75 years who received an inactivated influenza vaccine. Both conserved end residues are part of each CDR3. The order of the fields is clone size, J gene, V gene, D gene, CDR3 protein, CDR3 DNA. A D gene is named only where the DNA matches it firmly. Some rows mark clone size as missing; the rest say once, few, many or name a class of expanded clone.

>-|TRBJ2-4|TRBV20-1|TRBD2
CSARDRSGGDSSQYF
TGCAGTGCTAGAGATCGCAGCGGGGGTGACTCATCTCAGTACTTC
>many|TRBJ2-3|TRBV4-1|TRBD2
CASSLSTSGGPPDTQYF
TGCGCCAGCAGCCTTTCGACTAGCGGGGGGCCCCCAGATACGCAGTATTTT
>-|TRBJ1-2|TRBV19|-
CASTRTGINYGYTF
TGTGCCAGTACTCGCACAGGGATTAACTATGGCTACACCTTC
>few|TRBJ1-5|TRBV20-1|TRBD1
CSAQGTDNQPQHF
TGCAGTGCCCAAGGGACAGACAATCAGCCCCAGCATTTT
>many|TRBJ1-2|TRBV12-3/TRBV12-4|-
CASSLTPGGSYGYTF
TGTGCCAGCAGCCTGACACCTGGAGGTAGCTATGGCTACACCTTC
>-|TRBJ2-3|TRBV20-1|TRBD2
CSASGGRGVSTDTQYF
TGCAGTGCTAGCGGGGGGAGAGGGGTGTCAACAGATACGCAGTATTTT
>many|TRBJ1-1|TRBV29-1|TRBD1
CSVRDRGRVTEAFF
TGCAGCGTGAGGGACAGGGGGAGGGTCACTGAAGCTTTCTTT
>-|TRBJ2-7|TRBV27|TRBD2
CASSLWSSGGSYEQYF
TGTGCCAGCAGTTTATGGTCTAGCGGGGGTTCCTACGAGCAGTACTTC
>-|TRBJ2-5|TRBV27|-
CASSSLGVRETQYF
TGTGCCAGCAGTTCCCTGGGGGTACGAGAGACCCAGTACTTC
>many|TRBJ1-2|TRBV11-2|-
CASGDTGFFDYTF
TGTGCCAGCGGCGATACAGGGTTTTTTGATTACACCTTC
>few|TRBJ2-5|TRBV27|-
CASSLWWQGHQETQYF
TGTGCCAGCAGTTTATGGTGGCAGGGACACCAAGAGACCCAGTACTTC
>-|TRBJ2-1|TRBV6-2/TRBV6-3|-
CASSYAMHNEQFF
TGTGCCAGCAGTTACGCAATGCACAATGAGCAGTTCTTC
>-|TRBJ1-2|TRBV6-1|-
CASSEHGGTYGYTF
TGTGCCAGCAGTGAACATGGAGGCACCTATGGCTACACCTTC